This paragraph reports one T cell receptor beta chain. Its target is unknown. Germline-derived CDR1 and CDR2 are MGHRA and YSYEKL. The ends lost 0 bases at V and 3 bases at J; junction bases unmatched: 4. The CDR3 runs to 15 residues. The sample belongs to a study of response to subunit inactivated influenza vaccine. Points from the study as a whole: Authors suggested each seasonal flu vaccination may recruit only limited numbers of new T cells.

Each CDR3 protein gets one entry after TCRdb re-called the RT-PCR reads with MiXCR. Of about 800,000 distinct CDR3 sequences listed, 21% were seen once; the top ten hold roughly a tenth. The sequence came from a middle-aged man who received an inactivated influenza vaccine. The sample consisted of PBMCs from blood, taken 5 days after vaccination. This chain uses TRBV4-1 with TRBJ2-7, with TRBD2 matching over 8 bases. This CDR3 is CASSQELAGLYEQYF. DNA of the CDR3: TGCGCCAGCAGCCAAGAGCTAGCGGGCCTCTACGAGCAGTACTTC.